This TCR beta chain was recovered during a study of blood T cells in healthy people across ages. About this clonotype itself: The antigen is undetermined.

The study, taken as a whole, reports: When set beside aged donors, long-lived donors presented more naive CD4+ cells and higher diversity.

Primed by a sample-barcoded 5' primer and a J-beta primer mix, a second PCR proceeded for about 6 to 12 cycles. TCRdb reanalysed the 5' RACE reads using MiXCR and keeps one entry per CDR3 protein. The table has 550,000 to 750,000 distinct CDR3 sequences, 20% to 25% seen once. The sample taken for sequencing was blood. This clonotype was sampled from a man between 65 and 85 years old in good health.

CDR3 in amino acids: CASRDRGVGKLFF. CDR3 DNA sequence: TGTGCCAGCCGGGACAGGGGAGTCGGGAAACTGTTTTTT. This rearrangement joins TRBV2 to TRBJ1-4, with TRBD1 identical over 10 bases. Germline values: CDR1 SNHLY, CDR2 FYNNEI. The CDR3 is 13 amino acids. With 8 bases clipped from V and 11 bases from J, the junction kept 8 bases outside the gene matches.